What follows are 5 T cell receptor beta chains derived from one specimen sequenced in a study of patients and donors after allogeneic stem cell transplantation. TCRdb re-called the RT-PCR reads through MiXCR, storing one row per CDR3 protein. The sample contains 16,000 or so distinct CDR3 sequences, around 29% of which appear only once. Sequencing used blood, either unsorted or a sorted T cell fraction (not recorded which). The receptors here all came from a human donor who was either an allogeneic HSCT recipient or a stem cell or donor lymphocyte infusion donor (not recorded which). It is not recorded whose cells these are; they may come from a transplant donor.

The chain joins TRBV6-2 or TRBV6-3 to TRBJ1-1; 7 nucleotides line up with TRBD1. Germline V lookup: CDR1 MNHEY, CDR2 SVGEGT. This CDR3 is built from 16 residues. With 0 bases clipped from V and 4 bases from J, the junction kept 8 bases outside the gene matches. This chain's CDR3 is CASSYSPVGGRTEAFF. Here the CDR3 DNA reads TGTGCCAGCAGTTACTCACCAGTAGGGGGCCGCACTGAAGCTTTCTTT.

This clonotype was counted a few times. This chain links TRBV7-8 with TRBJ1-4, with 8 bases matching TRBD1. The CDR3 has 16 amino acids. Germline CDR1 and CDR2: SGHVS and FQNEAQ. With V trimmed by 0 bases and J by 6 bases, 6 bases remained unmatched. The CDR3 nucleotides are TGTGCCAGCAGCTTAGCGGTTACAGGGGGTTATGAAAAACTGTTTTTT. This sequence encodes CASSLAVTGGYEKLFF.

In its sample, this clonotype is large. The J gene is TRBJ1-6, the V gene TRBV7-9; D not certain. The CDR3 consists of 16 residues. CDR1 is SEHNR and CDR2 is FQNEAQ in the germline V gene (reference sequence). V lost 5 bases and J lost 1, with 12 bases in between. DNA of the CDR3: TGTGCCAGCAGCCCCGAAGCGGGGTCCTATAATTCACCCCTCCACTTT. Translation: CASSPEAGSYNSPLHF.

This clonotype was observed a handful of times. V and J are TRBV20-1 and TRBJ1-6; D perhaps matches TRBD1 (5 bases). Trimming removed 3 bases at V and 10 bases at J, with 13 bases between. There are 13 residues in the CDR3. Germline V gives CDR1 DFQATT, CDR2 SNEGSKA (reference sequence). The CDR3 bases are TGCAGTGCTAGTTCGGGACGGCGGTCACCCCTCCACTTT. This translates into CSASSGRRSPLHF.

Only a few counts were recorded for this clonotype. CDR3 DNA sequence: TGCGCCAGCAGCCAGGACAATAAGGATGAGCAGTTCTTC. Translated: CASSQDNKDEQFF. The V gene is TRBV5-1, the J gene TRBJ2-1; weak D call: TRBD1 (5 bases). The germline CDR1 and CDR2 sequences are SGHRS and YFSETQ. The V and J ends lost 4 bases and 8 bases respectively, with 13 bases between them. The CDR3 spans 13 residues.